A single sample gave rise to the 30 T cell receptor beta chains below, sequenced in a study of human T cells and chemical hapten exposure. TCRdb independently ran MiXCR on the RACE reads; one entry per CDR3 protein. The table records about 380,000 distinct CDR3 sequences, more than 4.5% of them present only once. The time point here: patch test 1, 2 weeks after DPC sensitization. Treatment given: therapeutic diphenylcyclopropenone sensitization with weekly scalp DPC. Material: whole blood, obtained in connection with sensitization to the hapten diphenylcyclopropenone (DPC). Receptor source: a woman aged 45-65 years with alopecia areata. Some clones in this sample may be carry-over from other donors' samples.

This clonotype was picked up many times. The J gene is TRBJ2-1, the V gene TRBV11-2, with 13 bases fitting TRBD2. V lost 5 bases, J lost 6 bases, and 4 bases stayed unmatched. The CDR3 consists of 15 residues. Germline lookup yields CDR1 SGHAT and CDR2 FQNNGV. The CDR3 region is CASSTGLAGSNEQFF. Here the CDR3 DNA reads TGTGCCAGCAGCACGGGACTAGCGGGATCCAATGAGCAGTTCTTC.

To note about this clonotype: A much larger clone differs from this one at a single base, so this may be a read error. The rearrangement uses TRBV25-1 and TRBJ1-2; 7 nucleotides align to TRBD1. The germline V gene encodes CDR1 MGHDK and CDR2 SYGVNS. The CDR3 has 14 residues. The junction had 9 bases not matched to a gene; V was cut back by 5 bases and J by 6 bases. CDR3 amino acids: CASSPGQVFNGYTF. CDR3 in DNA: TGTGCCAGCAGTCCCGGACAGGTCTTCAATGGCTACACCTTC.

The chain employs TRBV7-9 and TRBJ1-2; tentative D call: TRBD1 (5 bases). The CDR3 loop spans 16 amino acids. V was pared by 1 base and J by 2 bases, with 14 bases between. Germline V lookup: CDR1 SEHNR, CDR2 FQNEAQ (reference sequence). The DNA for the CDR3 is TGTGCCAGCAGCTTAGGGGTGACTGGGGGGAACTATGGCTACACCTTC. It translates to CASSLGVTGGNYGYTF.

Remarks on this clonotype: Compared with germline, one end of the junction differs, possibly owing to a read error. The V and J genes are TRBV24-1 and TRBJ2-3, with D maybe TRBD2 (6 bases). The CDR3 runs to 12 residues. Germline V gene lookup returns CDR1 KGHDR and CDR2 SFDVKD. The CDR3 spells CATSDHISGVWF. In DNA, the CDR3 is TGTGCCACCAGTGACCACATATCGGGAGTTTGGTTT.

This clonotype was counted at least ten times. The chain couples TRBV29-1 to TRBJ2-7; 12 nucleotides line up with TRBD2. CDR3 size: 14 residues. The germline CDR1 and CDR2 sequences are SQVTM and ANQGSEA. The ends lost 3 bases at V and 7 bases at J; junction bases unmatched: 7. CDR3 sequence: CSVEIASGRGEQYF. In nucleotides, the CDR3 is TGCAGCGTTGAGATAGCTAGCGGGAGGGGTGAGCAGTACTTC.

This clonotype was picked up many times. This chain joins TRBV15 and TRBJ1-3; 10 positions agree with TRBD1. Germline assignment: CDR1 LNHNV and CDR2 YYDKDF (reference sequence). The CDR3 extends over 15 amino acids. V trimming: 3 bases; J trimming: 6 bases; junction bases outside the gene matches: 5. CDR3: CATSRSGTGVNTIYF. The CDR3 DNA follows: TGTGCCACCAGCAGGTCTGGGACAGGGGTAAACACCATATATTTT.

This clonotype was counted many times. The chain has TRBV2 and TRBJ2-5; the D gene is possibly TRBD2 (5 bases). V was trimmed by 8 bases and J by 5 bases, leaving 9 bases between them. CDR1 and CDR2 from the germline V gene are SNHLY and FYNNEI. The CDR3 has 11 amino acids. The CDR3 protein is CASELEETQYF. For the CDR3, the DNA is TGTGCCAGCGAACTAGAGGAGACCCAGTACTTC.

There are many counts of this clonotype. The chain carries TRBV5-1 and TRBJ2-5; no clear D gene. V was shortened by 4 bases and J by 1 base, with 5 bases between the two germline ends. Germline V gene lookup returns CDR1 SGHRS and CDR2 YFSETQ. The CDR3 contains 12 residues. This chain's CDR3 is CASSQSQETQYF. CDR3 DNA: TGCGCCAGCAGCCAGAGCCAAGAGACCCAGTACTTC.

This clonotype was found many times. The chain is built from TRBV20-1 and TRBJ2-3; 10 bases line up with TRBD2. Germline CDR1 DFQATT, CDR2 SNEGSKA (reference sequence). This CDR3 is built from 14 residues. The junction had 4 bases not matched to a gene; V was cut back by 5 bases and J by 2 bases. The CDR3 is CSALAGVATDTQYF. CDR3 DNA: TGCAGTGCTCTAGCGGGAGTGGCCACAGATACGCAGTATTTT.

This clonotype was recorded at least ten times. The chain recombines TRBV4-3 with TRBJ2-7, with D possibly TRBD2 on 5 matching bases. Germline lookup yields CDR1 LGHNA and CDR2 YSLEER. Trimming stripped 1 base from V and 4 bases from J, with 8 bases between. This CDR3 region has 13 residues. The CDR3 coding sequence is TGCGCCAGCAGCCAAGCACCGGGGTACGAGCAGTACTTC. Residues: CASSQAPGYEQYF.

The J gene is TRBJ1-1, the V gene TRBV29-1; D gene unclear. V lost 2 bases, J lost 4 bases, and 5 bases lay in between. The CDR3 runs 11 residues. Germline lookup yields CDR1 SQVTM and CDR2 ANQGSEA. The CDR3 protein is CSVEWGTEAFF. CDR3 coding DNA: TGCAGCGTTGAATGGGGCACTGAAGCTTTCTTT.

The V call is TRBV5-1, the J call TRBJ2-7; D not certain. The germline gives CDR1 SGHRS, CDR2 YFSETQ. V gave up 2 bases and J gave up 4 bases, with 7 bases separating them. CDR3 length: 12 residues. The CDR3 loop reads CASSFYRYEQYF. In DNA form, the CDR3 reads TGCGCCAGCAGCTTCTACCGTTACGAGCAGTACTTC.

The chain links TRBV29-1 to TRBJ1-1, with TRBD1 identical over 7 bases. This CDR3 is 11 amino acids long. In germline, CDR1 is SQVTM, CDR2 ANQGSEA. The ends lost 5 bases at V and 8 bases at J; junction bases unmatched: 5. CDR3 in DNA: TGCAGCGTTAGACAGGGAAGAGAAGCTTTCTTT. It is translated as CSVRQGREAFF.

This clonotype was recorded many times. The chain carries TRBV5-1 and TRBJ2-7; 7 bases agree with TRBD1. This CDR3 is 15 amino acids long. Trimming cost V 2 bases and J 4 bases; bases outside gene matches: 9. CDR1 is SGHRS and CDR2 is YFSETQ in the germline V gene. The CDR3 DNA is TGCGCCAGCAGCTTCAGCCCCGGGACAGCTTACGAGCAGTACTTC. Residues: CASSFSPGTAYEQYF. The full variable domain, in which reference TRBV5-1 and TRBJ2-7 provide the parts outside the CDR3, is KAGVTQTPRYLIKTRGQQVTLSCSPISGHRSVSWYQQTPGQGLQFLFEYFSETQRNKGNFPGRFSGRQFSNSRSEMNVSTLELGDSALYLCASSFSPGTAYEQYFGPGTRLTVT.

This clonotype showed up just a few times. CDR3 residues: CSATVRLSSYEQYF. DNA of the CDR3: TGCAGTGCTACTGTGCGACTTTCTTCCTACGAGCAGTACTTC. The J gene is TRBJ2-7, the V gene TRBV20-1, with unresolved D. The V gene's germline CDR1 is DFQATT and CDR2 SNEGSKA (reference sequence). The V and J ends lost 4 bases and 1 base respectively, with 14 bases between them. The CDR3 runs 14 residues.

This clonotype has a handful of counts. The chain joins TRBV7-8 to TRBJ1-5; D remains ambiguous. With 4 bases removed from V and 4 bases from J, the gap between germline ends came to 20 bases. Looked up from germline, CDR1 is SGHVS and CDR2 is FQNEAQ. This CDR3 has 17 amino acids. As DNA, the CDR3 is TGTGCCAGCAGCTACCGCTTACAGCCGATGTTAAATCAGCCCCAGCATTTT. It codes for CASSYRLQPMLNQPQHF.

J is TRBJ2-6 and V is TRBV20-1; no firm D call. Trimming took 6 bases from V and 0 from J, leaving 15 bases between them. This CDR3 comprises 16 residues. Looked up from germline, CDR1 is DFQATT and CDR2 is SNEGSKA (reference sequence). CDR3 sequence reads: CSAPFGRRSGANVLTF. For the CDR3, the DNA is TGCAGTGCCCCGTTCGGGCGGCGCTCTGGGGCCAACGTCCTGACTTTC.

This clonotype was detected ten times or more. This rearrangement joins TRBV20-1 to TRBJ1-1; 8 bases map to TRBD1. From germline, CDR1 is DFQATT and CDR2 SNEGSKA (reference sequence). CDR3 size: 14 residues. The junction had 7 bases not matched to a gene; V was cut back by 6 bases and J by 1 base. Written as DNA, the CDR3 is TGCAGTGCAAGACAGGGGTCAGAGAACACTGAAGCTTTCTTT. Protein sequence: CSARQGSENTEAFF.

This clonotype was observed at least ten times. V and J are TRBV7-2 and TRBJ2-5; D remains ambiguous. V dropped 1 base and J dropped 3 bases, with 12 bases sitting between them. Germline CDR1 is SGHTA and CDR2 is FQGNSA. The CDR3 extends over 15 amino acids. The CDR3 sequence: CASSLVAATKETQYF. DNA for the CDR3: TGTGCCAGCAGCTTAGTGGCGGCCACTAAAGAGACCCAGTACTTC.

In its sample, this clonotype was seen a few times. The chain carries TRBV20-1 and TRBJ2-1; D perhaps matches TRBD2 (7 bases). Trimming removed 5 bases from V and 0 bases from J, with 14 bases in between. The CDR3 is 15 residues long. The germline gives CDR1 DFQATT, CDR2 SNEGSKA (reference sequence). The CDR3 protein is CSAPGGPSSYNEQFF. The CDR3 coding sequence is TGCAGTGCTCCGGGGGGCCCTAGCTCCTACAATGAGCAGTTCTTC.

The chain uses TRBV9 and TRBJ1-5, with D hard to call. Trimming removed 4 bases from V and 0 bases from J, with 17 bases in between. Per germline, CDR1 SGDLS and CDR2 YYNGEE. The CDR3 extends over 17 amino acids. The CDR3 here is CASSPTNGKFSNQPQHF. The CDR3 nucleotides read TGTGCCAGCAGCCCCACAAACGGAAAGTTTAGCAATCAGCCCCAGCATTTT.

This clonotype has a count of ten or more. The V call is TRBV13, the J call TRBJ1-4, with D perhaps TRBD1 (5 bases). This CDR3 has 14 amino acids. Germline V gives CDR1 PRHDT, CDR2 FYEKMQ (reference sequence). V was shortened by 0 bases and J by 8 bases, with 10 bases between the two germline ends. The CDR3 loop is CASSLGRDLEKLFF. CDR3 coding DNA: TGTGCCAGCAGCTTAGGCAGGGATCTAGAAAAACTGTTTTTT.

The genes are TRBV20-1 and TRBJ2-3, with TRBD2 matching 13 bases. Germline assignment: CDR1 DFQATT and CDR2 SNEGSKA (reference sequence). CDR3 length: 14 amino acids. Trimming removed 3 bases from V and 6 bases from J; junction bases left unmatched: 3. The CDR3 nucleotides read TGCAGTGCTAGGGGACTAGCGGGATTTGATACGCAGTATTTT. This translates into CSARGLAGFDTQYF.

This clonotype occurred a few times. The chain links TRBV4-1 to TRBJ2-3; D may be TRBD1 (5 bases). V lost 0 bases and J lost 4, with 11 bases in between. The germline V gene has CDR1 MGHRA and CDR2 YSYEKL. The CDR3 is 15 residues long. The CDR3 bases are TGCGCCAGCAGCCAAGATGGGGCTAGAGCAGATACGCAGTATTTT. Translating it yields CASSQDGARADTQYF.

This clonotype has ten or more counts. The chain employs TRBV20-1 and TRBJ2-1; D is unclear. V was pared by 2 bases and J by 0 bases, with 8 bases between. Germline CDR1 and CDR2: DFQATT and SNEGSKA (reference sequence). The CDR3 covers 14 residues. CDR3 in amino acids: CSARIGSSYNEQFF. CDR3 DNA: TGCAGTGCTAGAATTGGTAGCTCCTACAATGAGCAGTTCTTC.

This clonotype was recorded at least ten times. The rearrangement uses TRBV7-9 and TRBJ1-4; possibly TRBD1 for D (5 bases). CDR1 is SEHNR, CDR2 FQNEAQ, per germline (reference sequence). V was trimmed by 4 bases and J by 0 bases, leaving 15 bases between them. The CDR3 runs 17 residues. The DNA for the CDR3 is TGTGCCAGCAGCTCGGGGGTCCCGGCGGCAACTAATGAAAAACTGTTTTTT. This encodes CASSSGVPAATNEKLFF. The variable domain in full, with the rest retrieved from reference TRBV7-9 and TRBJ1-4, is DTGVSQNPRHKITKRGQNVTFRCDPISEHNRLYWYRQTLGQGPEFLTYFQNEAQLEKSRLLSDRFSAERPKGSFSTLEIQRTEQGDSAMYLCASSSGVPAATNEKLFFGSGTQLSVL.

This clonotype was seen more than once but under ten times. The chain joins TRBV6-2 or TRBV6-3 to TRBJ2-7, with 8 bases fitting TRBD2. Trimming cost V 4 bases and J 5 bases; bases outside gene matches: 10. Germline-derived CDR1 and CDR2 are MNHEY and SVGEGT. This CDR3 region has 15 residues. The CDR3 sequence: CASSSPSGLGNEQYF. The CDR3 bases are TGTGCCAGCAGTTCCCCCTCGGGACTAGGAAACGAGCAGTACTTC.

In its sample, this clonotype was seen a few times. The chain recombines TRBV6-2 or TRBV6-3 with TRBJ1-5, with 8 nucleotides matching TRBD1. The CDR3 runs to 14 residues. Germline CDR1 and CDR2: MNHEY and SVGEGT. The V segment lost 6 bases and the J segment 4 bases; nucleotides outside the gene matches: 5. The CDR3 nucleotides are TGTGCCAGCAGCCGGGGACAGGAGAATCAGCCCCAGCATTTT. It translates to CASSRGQENQPQHF.

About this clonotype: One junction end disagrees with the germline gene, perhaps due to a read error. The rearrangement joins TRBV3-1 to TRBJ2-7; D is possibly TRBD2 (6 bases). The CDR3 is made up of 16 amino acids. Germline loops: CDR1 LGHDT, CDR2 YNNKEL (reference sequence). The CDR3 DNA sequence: TGTGCCAGCAGCCAGAGGTCCGGGGGAGGATCCTACGCGCAGTACTTC. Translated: CASSQRSGGGSYAQYF.

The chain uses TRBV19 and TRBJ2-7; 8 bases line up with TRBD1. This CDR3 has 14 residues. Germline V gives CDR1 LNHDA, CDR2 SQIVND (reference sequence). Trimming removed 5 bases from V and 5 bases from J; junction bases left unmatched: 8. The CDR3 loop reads CASSLGQGEDEQYF. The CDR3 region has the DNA TGTGCCAGTAGTCTTGGACAGGGTGAGGACGAGCAGTACTTC.